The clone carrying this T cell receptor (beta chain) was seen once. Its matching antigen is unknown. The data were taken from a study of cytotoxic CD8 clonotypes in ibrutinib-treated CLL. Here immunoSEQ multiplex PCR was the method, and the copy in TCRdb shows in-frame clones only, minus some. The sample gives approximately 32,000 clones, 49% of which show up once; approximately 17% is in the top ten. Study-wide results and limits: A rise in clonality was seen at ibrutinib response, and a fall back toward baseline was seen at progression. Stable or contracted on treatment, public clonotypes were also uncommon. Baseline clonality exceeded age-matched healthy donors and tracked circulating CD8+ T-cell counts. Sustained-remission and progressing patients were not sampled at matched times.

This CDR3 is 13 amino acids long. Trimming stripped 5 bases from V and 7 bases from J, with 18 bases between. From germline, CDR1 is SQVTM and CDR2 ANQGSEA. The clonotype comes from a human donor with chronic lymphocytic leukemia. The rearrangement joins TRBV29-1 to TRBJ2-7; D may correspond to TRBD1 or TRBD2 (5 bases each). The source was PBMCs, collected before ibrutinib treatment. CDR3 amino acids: CSVNKGGAGEQYF. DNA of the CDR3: TGCAGCGTTAACAAAGGAGGAGCAGGGGAGCAGTACTTC.